Following are 6 T cell receptor beta chains from one sample sequenced in a study of blood T cell repertoires in COVID-19. Profiled with immunoSEQ multiplex PCR; TCRdb holds only in-frame clones, not every one. The table shows 180,000 or so clones, with more than 80% occurring only once. The sample taken for sequencing was peripheral blood. The receptors stem from a woman in her sixties or seventies with acute or convalescent COVID-19.

The chain employs TRBV2 and TRBJ2-1; 9 nucleotides line up with TRBD1. This CDR3 spans 15 amino acids. Germline values: CDR1 SNHLY, CDR2 FYNNEI. The V gene end was trimmed by 5 bases and the J gene end by 9 bases; junction bases not matched to a gene: 11. The CDR3 coding sequence is TGTGCCAGCAGTAAGGGACAGGGTTTTAGGAGTGAGCAGTTCTTC. Protein sequence: CASSKGQGFRSEQFF.

This chain uses TRBV6-5 with TRBJ2-7; perhaps TRBD1 as D (6 bases). Germline values: CDR1 MNHEY, CDR2 SVGAGI. The ends were cut back, 8 bases at V and 1 base at J, with 9 bases in the middle. The CDR3 totals 12 residues. CDR3: CASQGLSYEQYV. The DNA for the CDR3 is TGTGCCAGCCAGGGGCTTTCCTACGAGCAGTACGTC.

The chain couples TRBV6-5 to TRBJ1-3, with TRBD1 matching 7 bases. Trimming cost V 2 bases and J 4 bases; bases outside gene matches: 5. Germline V gives CDR1 MNHEY, CDR2 SVGAGI. CDR3 size: 15 residues. The CDR3 DNA follows: TGTGCCAGCAGTTACCGACAGGGTCCGGGAAACACCATATATTTT. Encoded protein: CASSYRQGPGNTIYF.

The chain couples TRBV7-2 to TRBJ1-1; D possibly corresponds to TRBD1 (6 bases). With 5 bases removed from V and 4 bases from J, the gap between germline ends came to 20 bases. Germline lookup yields CDR1 SGHTA and CDR2 FQGNSA. The CDR3 covers 16 residues. For the CDR3, the DNA is TGTGCCAGCAGCCACTTGGGCAGGGCGGGGGCCACTGAAGCTTTCTTT. Its protein product is CASSHLGRAGATEAFF.

This clone was seen a single time. This chain links TRBV5-1 with TRBJ2-2, with TRBD2 as a possible D gene (6 bases). Germline assignment: CDR1 SGHRS and CDR2 YFSETQ. The V end was cut by 0 bases, the J end by 9 bases, with 12 bases between. CDR3 length: 14 residues. The CDR3 nucleotides are TGCGCCAGCAGCTTGGTCGGGAGCGAGAGGGAGCTGTTTTTT. This codes for CASSLVGSERELFF. The entire variable domain, with the rest obtained from reference TRBV5-1 and TRBJ2-2, is as follows: KAGVTQTPRYLIKTRGQQVTLSCSPISGHRSVSWYQQTPGQGLQFLFEYFSETQRNKGNFPGRFSGRQFSNSRSEMNVSTLELGDSALYLCASSLVGSERELFFGEGSRLTVL.

The chain employs TRBV6-5 and TRBJ1-4; 8 nucleotides line up with TRBD1. With 6 bases clipped from V and 7 bases from J, the junction kept 7 bases outside the gene matches. The CDR3 totals 14 residues. Looked up from germline, CDR1 is MNHEY and CDR2 is SVGAGI. CDR3 nucleotide sequence: TGTGCCAGCAGGTCAGGGGGCGTTGGTGAAAAACTGTTTTTT. Translating it yields CASRSGGVGEKLFF.